This T cell receptor beta chain was retrieved from a study of PD-L1 blockade in urothelial cancer. For the study at large: Bladder-origin urothelial cancer in males covered about 90% of the 29 patients. Of prior chemotherapy regimens, patients had received between 0 and 3. Blood analyses occurred 3 weeks (second dose) and 6 weeks post treatment start.

Germline V gene lookup returns CDR1 MGHDK and CDR2 SYGVNS. V dropped 1 base and J dropped 3 bases, with 7 bases sitting between them. The CDR3 loop spans 14 amino acids. The investigators introduced synthetic TCR analog templates into each PCR as spikes. Here immunoSEQ multiplex PCR was the method, and the copy in TCRdb shows in-frame clones only, minus some. The sample lists approximately 100,000 clones; approximately 85% were seen once. The sample consisted of PBMCs, taken around atezolizumab (anti-PD-L1) treatment. The chain recombines TRBV25-1 with TRBJ1-5; unclear D gene. The source is a man aged 50 to 59 with urothelial cancer. The CDR3 DNA follows: TGTGCCAGCAGTGAATCTTCTCTCAATCAGCCCCAGCATTTT. It translates to CASSESSLNQPQHF.